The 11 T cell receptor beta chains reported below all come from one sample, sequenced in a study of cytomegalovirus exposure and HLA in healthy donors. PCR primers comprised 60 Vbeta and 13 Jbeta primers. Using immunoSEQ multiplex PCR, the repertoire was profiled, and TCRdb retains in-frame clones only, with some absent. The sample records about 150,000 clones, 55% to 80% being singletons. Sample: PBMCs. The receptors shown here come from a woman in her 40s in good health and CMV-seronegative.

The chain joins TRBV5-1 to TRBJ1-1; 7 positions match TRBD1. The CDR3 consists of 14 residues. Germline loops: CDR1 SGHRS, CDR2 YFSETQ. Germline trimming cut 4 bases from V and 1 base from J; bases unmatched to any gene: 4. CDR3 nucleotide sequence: TGCGCCAGCAGCGGGGGGACAGCGAACACTGAAGCTTTCTTT. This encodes CASSGGTANTEAFF.

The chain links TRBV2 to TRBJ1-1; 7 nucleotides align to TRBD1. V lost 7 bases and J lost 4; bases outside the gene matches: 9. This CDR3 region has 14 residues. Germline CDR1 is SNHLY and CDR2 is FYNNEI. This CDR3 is CASNQGVRSTEAFF. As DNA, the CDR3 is TGTGCCAGCAACCAGGGGGTTAGGAGCACTGAAGCTTTCTTT.

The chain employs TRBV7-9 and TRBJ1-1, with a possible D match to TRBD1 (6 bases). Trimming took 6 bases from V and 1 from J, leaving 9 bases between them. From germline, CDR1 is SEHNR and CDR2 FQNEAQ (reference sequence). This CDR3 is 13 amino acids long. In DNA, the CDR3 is TGTGCCAGCAGGTCGGACAGGAACACTGAAGCTTTCTTT. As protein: CASRSDRNTEAFF.

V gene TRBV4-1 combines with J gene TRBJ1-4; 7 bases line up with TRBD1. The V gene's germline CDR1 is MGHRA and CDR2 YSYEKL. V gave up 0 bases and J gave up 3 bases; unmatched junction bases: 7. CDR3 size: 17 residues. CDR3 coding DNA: TGCGCCAGCAGCCAAGACGAGGGGGCCGTCGCTAATGAAAAACTGTTTTTT. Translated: CASSQDEGAVANEKLFF.

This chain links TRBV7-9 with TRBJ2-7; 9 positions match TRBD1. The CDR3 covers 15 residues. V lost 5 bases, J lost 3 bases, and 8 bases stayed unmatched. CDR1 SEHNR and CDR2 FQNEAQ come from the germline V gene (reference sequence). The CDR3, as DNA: TGTGCCAGCAGCGCCCCGGGACAGGGTAACTACGAGCAGTACTTC. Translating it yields CASSAPGQGNYEQYF.

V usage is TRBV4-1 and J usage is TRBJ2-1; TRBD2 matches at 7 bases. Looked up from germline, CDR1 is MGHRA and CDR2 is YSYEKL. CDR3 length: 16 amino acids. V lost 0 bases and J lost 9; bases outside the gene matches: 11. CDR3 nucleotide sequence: TGCGCCAGCAGCCAAGAAGTACCGACTAGCCTCGGTGAGCAGTTCTTC. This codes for CASSQEVPTSLGEQFF.

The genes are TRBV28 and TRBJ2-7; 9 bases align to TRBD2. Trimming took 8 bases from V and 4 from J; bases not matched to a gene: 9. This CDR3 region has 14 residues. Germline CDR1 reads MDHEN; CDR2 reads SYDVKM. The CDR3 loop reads CASEGGAGGYEQYF. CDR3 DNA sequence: TGTGCCAGCGAGGGCGGCGCGGGGGGGTACGAGCAGTACTTC.

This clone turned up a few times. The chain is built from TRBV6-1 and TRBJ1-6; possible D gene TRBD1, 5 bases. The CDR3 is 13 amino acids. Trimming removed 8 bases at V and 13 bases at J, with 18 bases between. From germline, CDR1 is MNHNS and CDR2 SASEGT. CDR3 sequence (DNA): TGTGCCAGCCAAAGGGACTCCACGCGGCCCCTCCACTTT. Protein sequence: CASQRDSTRPLHF.

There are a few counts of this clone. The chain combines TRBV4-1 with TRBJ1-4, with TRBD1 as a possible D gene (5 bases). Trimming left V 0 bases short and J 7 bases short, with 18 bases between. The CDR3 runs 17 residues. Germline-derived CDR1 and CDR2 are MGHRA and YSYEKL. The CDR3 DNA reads TGCGCCAGCAGCCAAGACCCTCTACGGGGGTCGGGTGAAAAACTGTTTTTT. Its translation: CASSQDPLRGSGEKLFF.

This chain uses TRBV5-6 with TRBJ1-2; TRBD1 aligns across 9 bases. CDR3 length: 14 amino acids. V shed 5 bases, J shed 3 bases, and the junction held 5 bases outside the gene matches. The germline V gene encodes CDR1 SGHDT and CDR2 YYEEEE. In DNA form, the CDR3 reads TGTGCCAGCAGTAACACAGGGGGCGACTATGGCTACACCTTC. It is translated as CASSNTGGDYGYTF.

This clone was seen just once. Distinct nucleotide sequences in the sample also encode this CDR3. CDR3 nucleotides: TGTGCCAGTAGTATTAGGGGAGGGACCGGGGAGCTGTTTTTT. Protein product: CASSIRGGTGELFF. The V call is TRBV19, the J call TRBJ2-2; 7 bases are shared with TRBD2. CDR3 length: 14 residues. The V and J ends lost 3 bases and 5 bases, in that order; junction bases with no gene match: 3. Germline CDR1 LNHDA, CDR2 SQIVND (reference sequence). Drawing the rest from reference TRBV19 and TRBJ2-2, the complete variable domain is DGGITQSPKYLFRKEGQNVTLSCEQNLNHDAMYWYRQDPGQGLRLIYYSQIVNDFQKGDIAEGYSVSREKKESFPLTVTSAQKNPTAFYLCASSIRGGTGELFFGEGSRLTVL.